The source of this TCR beta chain is a study of T cells of healthy individuals. There are a few counts of this clonotype. From the 5' RACE reads, TCRdb called clonotypes with MiXCR, one entry per CDR3 protein. The table lists about 100,000 distinct CDR3 sequences, 15% to 20% of them singletons, with about 6.2% in the top ten. Germline V gene lookup returns CDR1 SGHVS and CDR2 FNYEAQ. CDR3 size: 14 residues. Germline trimming cut 4 bases from V and 7 bases from J; bases unmatched to any gene: 2. The J gene is TRBJ1-4, the V gene TRBV7-6, with 11 nucleotides matching TRBD1. The receptor's source is a human donor in good health. In DNA form, the CDR3 reads TGTGCCAGCAGCTCCGGGACAGGGGGTGAAAAACTGTTTTTT. Protein: CASSSGTGGEKLFF.